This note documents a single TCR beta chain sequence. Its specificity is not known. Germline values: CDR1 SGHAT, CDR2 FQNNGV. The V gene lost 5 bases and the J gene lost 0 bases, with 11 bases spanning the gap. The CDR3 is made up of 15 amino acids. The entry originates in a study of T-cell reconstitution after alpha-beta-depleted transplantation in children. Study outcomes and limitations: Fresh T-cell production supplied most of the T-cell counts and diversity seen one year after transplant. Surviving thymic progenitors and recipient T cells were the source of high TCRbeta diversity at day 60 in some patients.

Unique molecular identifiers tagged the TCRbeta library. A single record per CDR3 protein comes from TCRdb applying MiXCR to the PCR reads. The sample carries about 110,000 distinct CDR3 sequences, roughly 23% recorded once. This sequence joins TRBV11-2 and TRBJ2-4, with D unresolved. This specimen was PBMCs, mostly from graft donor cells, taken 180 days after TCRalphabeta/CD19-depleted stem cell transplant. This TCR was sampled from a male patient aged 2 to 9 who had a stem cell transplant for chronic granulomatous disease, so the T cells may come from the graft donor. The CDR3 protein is CASSHLLLAKNIQYF. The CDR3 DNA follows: TGTGCCAGCAGCCATCTATTACTAGCCAAAAACATTCAGTACTTC.